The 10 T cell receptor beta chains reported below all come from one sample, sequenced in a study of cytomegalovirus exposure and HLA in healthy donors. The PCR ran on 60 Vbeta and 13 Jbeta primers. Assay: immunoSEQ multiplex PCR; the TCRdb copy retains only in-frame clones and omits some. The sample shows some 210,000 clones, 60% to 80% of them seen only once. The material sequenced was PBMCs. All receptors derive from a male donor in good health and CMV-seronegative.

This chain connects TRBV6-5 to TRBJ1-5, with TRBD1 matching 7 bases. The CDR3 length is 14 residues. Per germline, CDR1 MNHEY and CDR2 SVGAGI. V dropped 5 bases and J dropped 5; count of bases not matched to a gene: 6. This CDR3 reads CASSLDRAHQPQHF. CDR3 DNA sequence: TGTGCCAGCAGTCTAGACAGGGCCCATCAGCCCCAGCATTTT.

Here the CDR3 reads CASSTGPNTGELFF. CDR3 in DNA: TGTGCCAGCAGCACAGGGCCGAACACCGGGGAGCTGTTTTTT. The genes are TRBV6-5 and TRBJ2-2; TRBD1 might be the D (6 bases). This CDR3 is 14 amino acids long. From germline, CDR1 is MNHEY and CDR2 SVGAGI. The germline V and J ends were trimmed by 6 bases and 0 bases, with 8 bases remaining between them.

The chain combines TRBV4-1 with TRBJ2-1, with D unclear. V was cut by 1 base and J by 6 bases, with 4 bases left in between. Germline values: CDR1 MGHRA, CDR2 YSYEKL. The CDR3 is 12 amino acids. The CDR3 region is CASSQVRNEQFF. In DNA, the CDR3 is TGCGCCAGCAGCCAAGTCCGCAATGAGCAGTTCTTC.

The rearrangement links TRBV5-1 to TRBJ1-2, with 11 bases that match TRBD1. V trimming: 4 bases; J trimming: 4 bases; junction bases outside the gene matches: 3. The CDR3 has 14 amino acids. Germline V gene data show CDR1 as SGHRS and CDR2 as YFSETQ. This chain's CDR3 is CASSEGQGGYGYTF. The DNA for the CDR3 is TGCGCCAGCAGCGAGGGACAGGGGGGCTATGGCTACACCTTC.

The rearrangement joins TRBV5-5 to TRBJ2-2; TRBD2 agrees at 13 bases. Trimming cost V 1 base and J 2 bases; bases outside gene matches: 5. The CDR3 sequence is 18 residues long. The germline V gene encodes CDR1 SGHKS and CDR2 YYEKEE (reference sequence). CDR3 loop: CASSLRRTSGRNTGELFF. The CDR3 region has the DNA TGTGCCAGCAGCTTGCGAAGGACTAGCGGGAGAAACACCGGGGAGCTGTTTTTT.

The CDR3 spells CASSSNRAQETQYF. In DNA, the CDR3 is TGCGCCAGCAGCTCGAACAGGGCCCAAGAGACCCAGTACTTC. V and J are TRBV5-1 and TRBJ2-5; D is perhaps TRBD1 (6 bases). Germline assignment: CDR1 SGHRS and CDR2 YFSETQ. Trimming took off 3 bases at V and 1 base at J, with 10 bases between the two ends. This CDR3 comprises 14 residues.

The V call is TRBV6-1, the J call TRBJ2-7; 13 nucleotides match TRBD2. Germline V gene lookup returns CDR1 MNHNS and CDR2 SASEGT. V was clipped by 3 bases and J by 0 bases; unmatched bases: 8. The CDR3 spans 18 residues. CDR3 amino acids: CASSDPTSGRTSSYEQYF. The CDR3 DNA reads TGTGCCAGCAGTGACCCGACTAGCGGGAGGACCAGCTCCTACGAGCAGTACTTC.

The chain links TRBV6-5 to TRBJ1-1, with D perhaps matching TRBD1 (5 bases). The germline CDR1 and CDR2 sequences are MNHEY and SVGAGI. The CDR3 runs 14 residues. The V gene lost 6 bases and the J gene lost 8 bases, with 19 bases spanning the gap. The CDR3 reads CASSSLWGGSEAFF. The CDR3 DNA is TGTGCCAGCAGCTCCCTTTGGGGGGGGAGCGAAGCTTTCTTT.

DNA of the CDR3: TGTGCCAGCAGTTACGGGAGGGGGGCTAGCGGGAGCTCCTACAATGAGCAGTTCTTC. Translated: CASSYGRGASGSSYNEQFF. The gene calls are TRBV28 and TRBJ2-1; 10 bases agree with TRBD2. The V and J ends lost 4 bases and 0 bases, in that order; junction bases with no gene match: 12. From germline, CDR1 is MDHEN and CDR2 SYDVKM. The CDR3 length is 19 residues.

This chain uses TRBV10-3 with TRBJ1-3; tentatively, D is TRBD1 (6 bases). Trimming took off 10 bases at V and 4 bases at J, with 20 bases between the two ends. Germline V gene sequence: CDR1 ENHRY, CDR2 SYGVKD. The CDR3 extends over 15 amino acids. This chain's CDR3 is CATSRSQGSGNTIYF. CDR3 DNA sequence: TGTGCCACTTCGCGATCACAGGGCTCAGGAAACACCATATATTTT.